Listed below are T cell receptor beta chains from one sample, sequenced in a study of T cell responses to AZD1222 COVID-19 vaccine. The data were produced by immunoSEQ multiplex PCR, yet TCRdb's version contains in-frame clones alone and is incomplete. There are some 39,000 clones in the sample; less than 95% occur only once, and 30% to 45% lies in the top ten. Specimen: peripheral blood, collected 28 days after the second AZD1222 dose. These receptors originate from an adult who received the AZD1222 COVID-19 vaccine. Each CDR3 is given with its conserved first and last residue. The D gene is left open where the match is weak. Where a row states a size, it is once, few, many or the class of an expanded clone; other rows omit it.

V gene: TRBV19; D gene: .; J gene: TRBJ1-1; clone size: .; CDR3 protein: CASTSRGIGGEAFF; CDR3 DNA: TGTGCCAGTACTAGCAGGGGAATCGGGGGTGAAGCTTTCTTT
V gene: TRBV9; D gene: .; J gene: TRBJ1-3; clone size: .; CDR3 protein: CASSTEGIRGNTIYF; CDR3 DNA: TGTGCCAGCAGCACCGAAGGGATTCGAGGAAACACCATATATTTT
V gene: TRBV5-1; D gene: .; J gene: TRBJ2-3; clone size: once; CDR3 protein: CASRAETATDTQYF; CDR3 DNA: TGCGCCAGCAGGGCAGAGACAGCTACAGATACGCAGTATTTT
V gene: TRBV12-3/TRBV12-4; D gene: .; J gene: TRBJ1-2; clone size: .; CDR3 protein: CASSRNRHGYTF; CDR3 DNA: TGTGCCAGCAGTAGAAACCGGCATGGCTACACCTTC
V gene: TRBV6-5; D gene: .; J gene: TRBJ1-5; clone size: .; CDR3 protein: CASSQGPYQPQHF; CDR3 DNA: TGTGCCAGCAGCCAGGGTCCCTATCAGCCCCAGCATTTT
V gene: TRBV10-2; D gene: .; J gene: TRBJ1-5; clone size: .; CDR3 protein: CASSDQQGVDQPQHF; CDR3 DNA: TGCGCCAGCAGTGACCAACAGGGCGTCGATCAGCCCCAGCATTTT
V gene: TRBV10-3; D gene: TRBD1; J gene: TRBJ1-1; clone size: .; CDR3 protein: CAISESGLDRANTEAFF; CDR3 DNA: TGTGCCATCAGTGAGTCGGGGTTGGACAGGGCTAACACTGAAGCTTTCTTT
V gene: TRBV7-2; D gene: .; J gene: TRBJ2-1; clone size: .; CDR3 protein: CASRPRGGRYNEQFF; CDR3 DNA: TGTGCCAGCAGACCTCGCGGGGGCCGCTACAATGAGCAGTTCTTC
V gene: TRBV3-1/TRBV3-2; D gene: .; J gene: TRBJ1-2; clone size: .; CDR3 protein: CASSQDPVRGYTF; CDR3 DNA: TGTGCCAGCAGCCAAGATCCAGTTCGAGGCTACACCTTC
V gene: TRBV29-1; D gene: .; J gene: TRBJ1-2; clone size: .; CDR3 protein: CSVMGANYGYTF; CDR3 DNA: TGCAGCGTTATGGGGGCTAACTATGGCTACACCTTC
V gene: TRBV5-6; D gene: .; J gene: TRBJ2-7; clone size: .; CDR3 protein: CASSLVGTYEQYF; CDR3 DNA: TGTGCCAGCAGCTTGGTAGGTACCTACGAGCAGTACTTC
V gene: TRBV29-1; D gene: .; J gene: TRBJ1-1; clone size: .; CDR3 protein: CSVEGGTRTEAFF; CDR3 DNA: TGCAGCGTTGAGGGGGGGACGCGCACTGAAGCTTTCTTT
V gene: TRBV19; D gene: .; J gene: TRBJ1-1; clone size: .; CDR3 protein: CASSTWGGTEAFF; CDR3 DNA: TGTGCCAGTAGTACGTGGGGAGGCACTGAAGCTTTCTTT
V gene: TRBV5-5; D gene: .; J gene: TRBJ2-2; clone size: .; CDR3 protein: CASSLSGKGTGELFF; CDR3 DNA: TGTGCCAGCAGCTTGTCAGGGAAGGGCACCGGGGAGCTGTTTTTT
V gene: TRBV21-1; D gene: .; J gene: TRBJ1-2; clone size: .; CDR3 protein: CASSGTKERGYTF; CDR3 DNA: TGTGCCAGCAGCGGGACCAAGGAACGTGGCTACACCTTC
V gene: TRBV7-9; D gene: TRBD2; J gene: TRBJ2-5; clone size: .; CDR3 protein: CASSLGGFSGRAEETQYF; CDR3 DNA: TGTGCCAGCAGCTTAGGAGGTTTTAGCGGGAGGGCAGAGGAGACCCAGTACTTC
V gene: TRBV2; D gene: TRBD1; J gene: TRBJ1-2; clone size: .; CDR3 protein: CASSRDRDSGYTF; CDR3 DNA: TGTGCCAGCAGTCGGGACAGGGACAGTGGCTACACCTTC
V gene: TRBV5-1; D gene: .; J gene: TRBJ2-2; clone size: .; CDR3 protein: CASSFQSGPTGELFF; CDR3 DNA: TGCGCCAGCAGCTTCCAGTCGGGCCCCACCGGGGAGCTGTTTTTT
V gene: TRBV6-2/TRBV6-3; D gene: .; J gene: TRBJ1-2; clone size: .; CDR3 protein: CASSYTVIYGYTF; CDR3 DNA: TGTGCCAGCAGTTACACGGTGATCTATGGCTACACCTTC
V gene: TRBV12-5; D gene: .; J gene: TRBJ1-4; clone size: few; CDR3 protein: CASGQDYSEKLFF; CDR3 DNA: TGTGCTAGTGGTCAGGATTATAGTGAAAAACTGTTTTTT
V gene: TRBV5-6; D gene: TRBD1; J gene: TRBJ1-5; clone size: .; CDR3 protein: CASSSGTDNQPQHF; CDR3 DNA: TGTGCCAGCAGCAGCGGGACAGATAATCAGCCCCAGCATTTT
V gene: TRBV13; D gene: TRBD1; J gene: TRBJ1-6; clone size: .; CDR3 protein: CASTPPGGSYNSPLHF; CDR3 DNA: TGTGCCAGCACCCCACCAGGGGGCTCGTATAATTCACCCCTCCACTTT
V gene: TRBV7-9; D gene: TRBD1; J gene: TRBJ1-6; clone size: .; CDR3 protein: CASSSGTGNSYNSPLHF; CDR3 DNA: TGTGCCAGCAGTTCTGGGACAGGGAACTCCTATAATTCACCCCTCCACTTT
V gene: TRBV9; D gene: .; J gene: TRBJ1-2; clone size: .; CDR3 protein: CASTRPGTFTGIDGYTF; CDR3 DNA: TGTGCCAGCACCCGTCCCGGGACATTTACGGGAATTGACGGCTACACCTTC
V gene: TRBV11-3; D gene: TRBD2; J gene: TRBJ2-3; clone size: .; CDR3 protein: CASSSGRLPGGGTQYF; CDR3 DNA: TGTGCCAGCAGCTCGGGCCGGCTGCCTGGGGGGGGTACGCAGTATTTT